The T cell receptor (beta chain) described here comes from a study of cytomegalovirus exposure and HLA in healthy donors. The study ran its PCR with 60 Vbeta and 13 Jbeta primers. Method: immunoSEQ multiplex PCR; TCRdb's copy keeps in-frame clones and lacks some. Here the sample table reports around 140,000 clones. The TCR sequence derives from a woman aged 45-60 years in good health and CMV-seronegative. Sequencing used PBMCs.

CDR3 residues: CASSSDRSLTYTF. The DNA of the CDR3 is TGTGCCAGCAGCTCTGACAGATCACTCACCTACACCTTC. The chain has TRBV5-4 and TRBJ1-2; D is possibly TRBD1 (5 bases). V lost 3 bases to trimming and J lost 10 bases, with 16 bases between them. The CDR3 is made up of 13 amino acids. Germline V lookup: CDR1 SGHNT, CDR2 YYREEE (reference sequence). Full variable domain (remainder filled in from reference TRBV5-4 and TRBJ1-2): ETGVTQSPTHLIKTRGQQVTLRCSSQSGHNTVSWYQQALGQGPQFIFQYYREEENGRGNFPPRFSGLQFPNYSSELNVNALELDDSALYLCASSSDRSLTYTFGSGTRLTVV.